A single sample is the source of the 11 T cell receptor beta chains below, sequenced in a study of T cell changes during pregnancy in multiple sclerosis. Sequenced by immunoSEQ multiplex PCR; TCRdb stores in-frame clones only, minus some. The sample lists 25,000 to 30,000 clones; approximately 87% were seen once. Here the sequenced sample was CD8+ T cells from peripheral blood mononuclear cells, taken after pregnancy. These receptors were obtained from a female donor with multiple sclerosis, enrolled in a pregnancy study.

V usage is TRBV5-4 and J usage is TRBJ2-7, with TRBD2 identical over 11 bases. The CDR3 sequence is 18 residues long. The trim removed 4 bases at V and 4 bases at J, leaving 16 bases unmatched. Germline V CDR1 and CDR2: SGHNT, YYREEE (reference sequence). The CDR3 protein is CASSLPQSLAGGPYEQYF. Written as DNA, the CDR3 is TGTGCCAGCAGCCTACCTCAGTCCTTAGCGGGGGGGCCTTACGAGCAGTACTTC.

This chain links TRBV6-4 with TRBJ2-2, with 8 bases matching TRBD1. The ends lost 6 bases at V and 4 bases at J; junction bases unmatched: 7. The CDR3 totals 15 residues. Germline loops: CDR1 MRHNA, CDR2 SNTAGT. The CDR3 spells CASSDRGLGTGELFF. The CDR3 region has the DNA TGTGCCAGCAGCGACAGGGGTTTGGGCACCGGGGAGCTGTTTTTT.

The rearrangement links TRBV19 to TRBJ1-1; TRBD1 matches at 10 bases. CDR1 and CDR2 from the germline V gene are LNHDA and SQIVND (reference sequence). The CDR3 runs 16 residues. V shed 8 bases and J 7 bases; nucleotides not matched to a gene: 16. The chain's CDR3 is CASGESGTGVYSEAFF. The CDR3 DNA follows: TGTGCCAGTGGGGAATCCGGGACAGGGGTCTATAGTGAAGCTTTCTTT.

V gene TRBV12-5 combines with J gene TRBJ1-3; TRBD1 is a possible D gene (6 bases). Germline-derived CDR1 and CDR2 are LGHNT and FRNRAP. V was pared by 4 bases and J by 4 bases, with 17 bases between. CDR3 length equals 16 residues. The CDR3 DNA reads TGTGCTAGTGGTTATCCTCGGGGGGGCTCGGGAAACACCATATATTTT. Translation: CASGYPRGGSGNTIYF.

The J gene is TRBJ2-3, the V gene TRBV7-2, with TRBD2 identical over 10 bases. V trimming: 3 bases; J trimming: 1 base; junction bases outside the gene matches: 7. Germline assignment: CDR1 SGHTA and CDR2 FQGNSA. The CDR3 is 17 residues long. Here the CDR3 reads CASSFTPLAGGTDTQYF. DNA of the CDR3: TGTGCCAGCAGCTTCACTCCCCTAGCGGGGGGCACAGATACGCAGTATTTT.

V is TRBV15 and J is TRBJ2-5, with D perhaps TRBD1 (6 bases). The V gene lost 1 base and the J gene lost 1 base, with 13 bases spanning the gap. The CDR3 is made up of 16 amino acids. Looked up from germline, CDR1 is LNHNV and CDR2 is YYDKDF (reference sequence). The CDR3 protein is CATSRVGRGIQETQYF. The CDR3 nucleotides are TGTGCCACCAGCAGAGTCGGCAGGGGAATCCAAGAGACCCAGTACTTC.

The chain carries TRBV9 and TRBJ1-2; no definite D call. Trimming removed 3 bases from V and 2 bases from J, with 8 bases in between. The length of the CDR3 is 13 residues. Germline V gene lookup returns CDR1 SGDLS and CDR2 YYNGEE. The CDR3 reads CASSGAANYGYTF. In nucleotides, the CDR3 is TGTGCCAGCAGCGGAGCGGCAAACTATGGCTACACCTTC.

The V and J genes are TRBV28 and TRBJ1-1; D call uncertain. This CDR3 is 16 amino acids long. Germline lookup yields CDR1 MDHEN and CDR2 SYDVKM. Trimming shortened V by 5 bases and J by 2 bases, and 18 bases separated the two germline ends. CDR3: CASSPPVWARNTEAFF. The DNA of the CDR3 is TGTGCCAGCAGTCCCCCGGTTTGGGCGAGAAACACTGAAGCTTTCTTT.

This chain joins TRBV5-4 and TRBJ2-7, with unresolved D. The CDR3 extends over 14 amino acids. Germline CDR1 is SGHNT and CDR2 is YYREEE (reference sequence). V gave up 3 bases and J gave up 0 bases, with 10 bases separating them. The CDR3, as DNA: TGTGCCAGCAGCTCCCCGCAGCGCTCCTACGAGCAGTACTTC. Protein: CASSSPQRSYEQYF.

This chain connects TRBV14 to TRBJ2-1; weak D call: TRBD1 (6 bases). This CDR3 has 15 residues. V gave up 3 bases and J gave up 1 base, with 10 bases separating them. CDR1 and CDR2 (germline): SGHDN, FVKESK. The CDR3 region has the DNA TGTGCCAGCAGCCACTTAGGACAGTCCTACAATGAGCAGTTCTTC. Translated: CASSHLGQSYNEQFF.

The chain has TRBV9 and TRBJ2-5, with unresolved D. Trimming removed 3 bases at V and 2 bases at J, with 14 bases between. This CDR3 is built from 15 residues. The V gene's germline CDR1 is SGDLS and CDR2 YYNGEE. CDR3 nucleotide sequence: TGTGCCAGCAGCGCAGTTACCGGAGCTCAAGAGACCCAGTACTTC. This gives the protein CASSAVTGAQETQYF.